This T cell receptor (beta chain) originates from a study of blood T cells in healthy people across ages. Together with a sample-barcoded 5' primer, a J-beta primer mix was included in a second PCR lasting roughly 6 to 12 cycles. Each sample provided no less than 2.5 million CDR3-containing paired-end reads. One entry per CDR3 protein results from TCRdb running MiXCR on the 5' RACE reads. The sample has roughly 1,300,000 distinct CDR3 sequences; approximately 59% are singletons. From germline, CDR1 is SNHLY and CDR2 FYNNEI. The CDR3 runs to 14 residues. A word on this clonotype: The junction and the germline gene differ at one end; a read error may be behind it.

J is TRBJ2-5 and V is TRBV2, with a possible D match to TRBD2 (5 bases). The source of this sequence is a young man in good health. The sample was blood. The CDR3 nucleotides read TGTGCCGGCAGTGATTCGGACTACCAAGAGACCCAGTACTTC. Its translation: CAGSDSDYQETQYF. Full variable domain (missing parts from reference TRBV2 and TRBJ2-5): EPEVTQTPSHQVTQMGQEVILRCVPISNHLYFYWYRQILGQKVEFLVSFYNNEISEKSEIFDDQFSVERPDGSNFTLKIRSTKLEDSAMYFCAGSDSDYQETQYFGPGTRLLVL.